This TCR beta chain originates from a study of shared clonotypes between healthy human individuals. At the level of the study: The people who gave samples were two women and a few men aged 18 to 49.

This clone occurred a few times. Sequencing was at deep level. The input for sorted-subset replicate PCRs was 200 ng DNA, around 27,000 T cell genomes. The repertoire was sequenced with immunoSEQ multiplex PCR; TCRdb's copy has only in-frame clones and lacks some. The sample yields roughly 2 million clones, 95% seen once. The CDR3 is 14 residues long. V shed 0 bases and J shed 3 bases, with 10 bases lying between them. The germline CDR1 and CDR2 sequences are SGHDT and YYEEEE. The TCR comes from a man between 18 and 35 years old in good health. Sequencing input: naive CD4+ T cells sorted from blood. Described subset: CD45RA+ positively selected. The chain uses TRBV5-6 and TRBJ2-7; D is undetermined. CDR3 protein: CASSLGDAYYEQYF. Written as DNA, the CDR3 is TGTGCCAGCAGCTTGGGAGACGCATACTACGAGCAGTACTTC. Full variable domain (remainder filled in from reference TRBV5-6 and TRBJ2-7): DAGVTQSPTHLIKTRGQQVTLRCSPKSGHDTVSWYQQALGQGPQFIFQYYEEEERQRGNFPDRFSGHQFPNYSSELNVNALLLGDSALYLCASSLGDAYYEQYFGPGTRLTVT.